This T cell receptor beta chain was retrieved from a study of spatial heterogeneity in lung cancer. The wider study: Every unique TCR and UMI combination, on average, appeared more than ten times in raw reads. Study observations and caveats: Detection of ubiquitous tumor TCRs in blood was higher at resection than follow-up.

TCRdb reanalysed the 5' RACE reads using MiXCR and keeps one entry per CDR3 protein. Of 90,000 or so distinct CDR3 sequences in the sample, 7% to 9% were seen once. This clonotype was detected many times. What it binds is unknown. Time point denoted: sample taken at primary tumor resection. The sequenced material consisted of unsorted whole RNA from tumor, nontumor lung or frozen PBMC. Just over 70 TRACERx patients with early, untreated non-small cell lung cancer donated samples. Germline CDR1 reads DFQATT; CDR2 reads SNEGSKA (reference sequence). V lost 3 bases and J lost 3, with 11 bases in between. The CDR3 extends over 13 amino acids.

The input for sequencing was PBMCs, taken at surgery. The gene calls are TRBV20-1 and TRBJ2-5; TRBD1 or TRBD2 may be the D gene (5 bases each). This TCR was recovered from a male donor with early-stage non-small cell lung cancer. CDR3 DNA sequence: TGCAGTGCTAGGGAGGCAGGGAAAGAGACCCAGTACTTC. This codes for CSAREAGKETQYF.